One and the same sample provided the 3 T cell receptor beta chains below, sequenced in a study of human T cells and chemical hapten exposure. One entry per CDR3 protein, called by TCRdb with MiXCR from the RACE reads. This table holds 30,000 to 35,000 distinct CDR3 sequences, approximately 5.5% found once. As for time point: healthy volunteer bleed at 6 weeks. Whole blood, unfractionated, served as the material for total RNA extraction. Sequenced material: whole blood. These receptors were collected from a human donor in good health. Some clones in this sample may be carry-over from other donors' samples.

In this sample, this clonotype turned up many times. The DNA of the CDR3 is TGTGCCAGCAGTCCCGGGACTAGCGGGGGAGGGGAGCAGTTCTTC. Its protein product is CASSPGTSGGGEQFF. V is TRBV6-6 and J is TRBJ2-1, with 14 positions matching TRBD2. The CDR3 spans 15 residues. Germline-derived CDR1 and CDR2 are MNHNY and SVGAGI (reference sequence). Unmatched junction bases numbered 7, after V lost 5 bases and J lost 10 bases.

In its sample, this clonotype was seen a few times. The V and J genes are TRBV29-1 and TRBJ2-7; perhaps TRBD2 as D (5 bases). There are 12 residues in the CDR3. V lost 4 bases, J lost 2 bases, and 9 bases lay in between. Germline assignment: CDR1 SQVTM and CDR2 ANQGSEA. In DNA, the CDR3 is TGCAGCGTTGCACTCGGGGCCTACGAGCAGTACTTC. Its translation: CSVALGAYEQYF.

This clonotype was found many times. The chain carries TRBV7-2 and TRBJ2-2; no definite D call. This CDR3 has 15 amino acids. V dropped 2 bases and J dropped 6 bases, with 13 bases sitting between them. Germline loops: CDR1 SGHTA, CDR2 FQGNSA. The CDR3: CASSLRHLRAGELFF. DNA for the CDR3: TGTGCCAGCAGCTTACGCCACCTTAGGGCCGGGGAGCTGTTTTTT.